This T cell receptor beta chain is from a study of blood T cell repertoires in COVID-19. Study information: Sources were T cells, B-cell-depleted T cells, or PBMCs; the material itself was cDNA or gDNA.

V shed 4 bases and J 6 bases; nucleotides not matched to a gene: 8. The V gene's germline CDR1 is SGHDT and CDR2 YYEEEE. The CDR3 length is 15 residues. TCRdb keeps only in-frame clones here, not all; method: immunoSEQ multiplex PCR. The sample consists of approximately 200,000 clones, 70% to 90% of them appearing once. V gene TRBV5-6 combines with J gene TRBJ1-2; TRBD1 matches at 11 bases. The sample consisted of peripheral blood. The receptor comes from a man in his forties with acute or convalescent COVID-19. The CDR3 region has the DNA TGTGCCAGCAGCAGAAGGGACAGGGGGACTGATGGCTACACCTTC. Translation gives CASSRRDRGTDGYTF.